What follows are 15 T cell receptor beta chains derived from one specimen sequenced in a study of identical twins. Each CDR3 protein gets one entry after TCRdb re-called the 5' RACE reads with MiXCR. Of more than 650,000 distinct CDR3 sequences listed, less than 7% are singletons. The sequencing input was naive T cells sorted from blood. The source is a man aged 18 to 30 in good health.

This clonotype was seen at least ten times. This chain links TRBV5-5 with TRBJ1-2, with a tentative D call TRBD1 (5 bases). The germline V and J ends were trimmed by 0 bases and 10 bases, with 10 bases remaining between them. Germline V gene sequence: CDR1 SGHKS, CDR2 YYEKEE (reference sequence). The CDR3 covers 12 residues. The CDR3 sequence is CASSLGVGDYTF. The CDR3 DNA reads as TGTGCCAGCAGCTTGGGGGTAGGGGACTACACCTTC.

This clonotype was seen repeatedly, ten times or more. This chain links TRBV20-1 with TRBJ2-3, with TRBD2 matching 7 bases. Trimming took 6 bases from V and 3 from J; bases not matched to a gene: 12. CDR1 is DFQATT and CDR2 is SNEGSKA in the germline V gene (reference sequence). There are 15 residues in the CDR3. As DNA, the CDR3 is TGCAGTGCCTCCCCCGGGGAGGGAGAAACAGATACGCAGTATTTT. It encodes CSASPGEGETDTQYF.

This chain links TRBV28 with TRBJ2-5, with 16 bases fitting TRBD2. J gave up 3 bases and V 6 bases, and 13 bases lay outside the gene matches. CDR1 and CDR2 from the germline V gene are MDHEN and SYDVKM. This CDR3 region has 19 residues. The CDR3, as DNA: TGTGCCAGCAGCCCCCCGGGACTAGCGGGAGGGCCCCGGGAAGAGACCCAGTACTTC. It is translated as CASSPPGLAGGPREETQYF.

This clonotype was detected ten times or more. The rearrangement joins TRBV12-3 or TRBV12-4 to TRBJ2-3; TRBD2 aligns across 10 bases. This CDR3 is 17 amino acids long. V dropped 1 base and J dropped 4; count of bases not matched to a gene: 8. CDR3 in DNA: TGTGCCAGCAGTTTAGGTCTGGCTAGCGGGAGAGCAGATACGCAGTATTTT. It yields the protein CASSLGLASGRADTQYF.

This clonotype occurred many times. The chain joins TRBV20-1 to TRBJ1-3, with D unclear. Germline CDR1 is DFQATT and CDR2 is SNEGSKA (reference sequence). V lost 0 bases and J lost 3, with 6 bases in between. The CDR3 loop spans 13 amino acids. As DNA, the CDR3 is TGCAGTGCTAGAGAGCCTATTGGAAACACCATATATTTT. Translated: CSAREPIGNTIYF.

This clonotype was seen at least ten times. The chain employs TRBV12-3 or TRBV12-4 and TRBJ1-5; D remains unclear. Trimming took 7 bases from V and 5 from J, leaving 12 bases between them. The CDR3 length is 13 residues. The CDR3, as DNA: TGTGCCAGCAACTTAGACACCTATCAGCCCCAGCATTTT. It translates to CASNLDTYQPQHF.

In nucleotides, the CDR3 is TGTGCCAGCTCCGCGGGGGGCAACCTTATGAACACTGAAGCTTTCTTT. This translates into CASSAGGNLMNTEAFF. The genes are TRBV18 and TRBJ1-1; a weak D match, TRBD1 (6 bases). CDR1 is KGHSH, CDR2 LQKENI, per germline. The CDR3 contains 16 residues. The V end lost 6 bases, the J end lost 0 bases, and 17 bases lay between the germline ends.

This clonotype appeared many times. The J gene is TRBJ2-7, the V gene TRBV29-1; 8 bases align to TRBD1. Germline CDR1 reads SQVTM; CDR2 reads ANQGSEA. J gave up 2 bases and V 5 bases, and 11 bases lay outside the gene matches. The CDR3 totals 15 residues. As DNA, the CDR3 is TGCAGCGTTCTTCTGGGGTGGGACAGGACCTACGAGCAGTACTTC. It encodes CSVLLGWDRTYEQYF.

This clonotype has more than one count but fewer than ten. The chain employs TRBV7-2 and TRBJ2-7; no clear D. The CDR3 runs 13 residues. CDR1 is SGHTA and CDR2 is FQGNSA in the germline V gene. The V end was cut by 5 bases, the J end by 2 bases, with 10 bases between. CDR3 DNA sequence: TGTGCCAGCAGCCGCTCAGAGACCTACGAGCAGTACTTC. This translates into CASSRSETYEQYF.

This clonotype was counted ten times or more. The chain recombines TRBV18 with TRBJ2-7; 14 nucleotides align to TRBD2. Germline V gives CDR1 KGHSH, CDR2 LQKENI. CDR3 size: 16 residues. With 4 bases clipped from V and 3 bases from J, the junction kept 5 bases outside the gene matches. The DNA for the CDR3 is TGTGCCAGCTCACATACCGGGACTAGCGGGAGCTACGAGCAGTACGTC. It yields the protein CASSHTGTSGSYEQYV.

This clonotype has more than one count but fewer than ten. V usage is TRBV7-9 and J usage is TRBJ2-1; D tentatively fits TRBD1 or TRBD2 (7 bases each). Germline loops: CDR1 SEHNR, CDR2 FQNEAQ (reference sequence). This CDR3 region has 16 residues. V lost 5 bases, J lost 7 bases, and 21 bases lay in between. The CDR3 here is CASSGKQGRELNEQFF. The CDR3 nucleotides read TGTGCCAGCAGCGGTAAACAGGGGCGGGAGCTGAATGAGCAGTTCTTC.

Many counts were recorded for this clonotype. This chain joins TRBV7-2 and TRBJ2-5; D possibly corresponds to TRBD1 (5 bases). The germline V gene has CDR1 SGHTA and CDR2 FQGNSA. The CDR3 runs to 13 residues. Trimming removed 3 bases at V and 1 base at J, with 6 bases between. Written as DNA, the CDR3 is TGTGCCAGCAGCTTCGACAGCCAAGAGACCCAGTACTTC. Its translation: CASSFDSQETQYF. The full variable domain, completed using reference TRBV7-2 and TRBJ2-5, is GAGVSQSPSNKVTEKGKDVELRCDPISGHTALYWYRQSLGQGLEFLIYFQGNSAPDKSGLPSDRFSAERTGGSVSTLTIQRTQQEDSAVYLCASSFDSQETQYFGPGTRLLVL.

The rearrangement links TRBV4-1 to TRBJ2-6, with TRBD1 matching over 8 bases. Germline CDR1 reads MGHRA; CDR2 reads YSYEKL. The CDR3 sequence is 16 residues long. V trimming: 0 bases; J trimming: 4 bases; junction bases outside the gene matches: 2. In DNA form, the CDR3 reads TGCGCCAGCAGCCAAGAAAGACAGGGGGGGGCCAACGTCCTGACTTTC. Translated, it gives CASSQERQGGANVLTF.

Many counts were recorded for this clonotype. The chain carries TRBV6-6 and TRBJ2-7, with a tentative D call TRBD1 (5 bases). This CDR3 has 13 residues. Looked up from germline, CDR1 is MNHNY and CDR2 is SVGAGI (reference sequence). V lost 8 bases and J 4 bases, leaving 15 bases between the germline ends. DNA for the CDR3: TGTGCCAGCGCCCGTGACAGCCCGTACGAGCAGTACTTC. Its translation is CASARDSPYEQYF.

Many counts were recorded for this clonotype. The chain is built from TRBV12-3 or TRBV12-4 and TRBJ2-1; D perhaps matches TRBD2 (6 bases). CDR3 length equals 16 residues. The V and J ends lost 0 bases and 2 bases respectively, with 11 bases between them. CDR3 sequence reads: CASSLALGGTYNEQFF. Here the CDR3 DNA reads TGTGCCAGCAGTTTAGCGCTTGGCGGGACCTACAATGAGCAGTTCTTC.